These 21 T cell receptor beta chains originate from one sample sequenced in a study of neurological immune-mediated disorders. TCRdb recomputed calls from the 5' RACE reads with MiXCR, one row per CDR3 protein. Of 25,000 to 35,000 distinct CDR3 sequences in the sample, around 3.2% were seen once. The specimen was PBMCs. These receptors were collected from a woman in her 30s with multiple sclerosis.

This clonotype was seen at least ten times. The rearrangement uses TRBV5-1 and TRBJ2-1; possible D gene TRBD1, 6 bases. CDR1 is SGHRS, CDR2 YFSETQ, per germline. V was cut by 4 bases and J by 12 bases, with 17 bases left in between. The CDR3 runs 13 residues. The DNA of the CDR3 is TGCGCCAGCAGCCTGGCAGGGGAGCCGGGGCAGTTCTTC. This encodes CASSLAGEPGQFF. Complete variable domain (other parts from reference TRBV5-1 and TRBJ2-1): KAGVTQTPRYLIKTRGQQVTLSCSPISGHRSVSWYQQTPGQGLQFLFEYFSETQRNKGNFPGRFSGRQFSNSRSEMNVSTLELGDSALYLCASSLAGEPGQFFGPGTRLTVL.

This clonotype was seen at least ten times. The chain recombines TRBV4-1 with TRBJ1-4; D is unresolved. The CDR3 length is 15 residues. Germline assignment: CDR1 MGHRA and CDR2 YSYEKL. Trimming pared 6 bases from V and 0 bases from J, leaving 11 bases between. The DNA of the CDR3 is TGCGCCAGCAGTCACCAGCCCGCAACTAATGAAAAACTGTTTTTT. The encoded protein is CASSHQPATNEKLFF.

The sample holds many counts of this clonotype. The chain couples TRBV30 to TRBJ1-1; 11 bases fit TRBD1. This CDR3 contains 14 residues. V shed 8 bases and J 10 bases; nucleotides not matched to a gene: 15. CDR1 and CDR2 from the germline V gene are GTSNPN and SVGIG (reference sequence). Written as DNA, the CDR3 is TGTGCCGGACAGGGGGCGTCTTTTTTTCGTGGAGCTTTCTTT. It codes for CAGQGASFFRGAFF.

This clonotype was found many times. This rearrangement joins TRBV6-5 to TRBJ1-1; D unresolved. This CDR3 region has 14 residues. Germline V gene sequence: CDR1 MNHEY, CDR2 SVGAGI. V lost 6 bases and J 0 bases, leaving 11 bases between the germline ends. DNA of the CDR3: TGTGCCAGCAGCGAAGGGTCCGTGAACACTGAAGCTTTCTTT. This gives the protein CASSEGSVNTEAFF.

This clonotype was recorded at least ten times. The chain couples TRBV11-3 to TRBJ2-5; D perhaps matches TRBD1 (7 bases). This CDR3 is built from 15 residues. V was cut by 5 bases and J by 5 bases, with 18 bases left in between. Germline CDR1 SGHNT, CDR2 YENEEA. Here the CDR3 reads CASSPRWRGLETQYF. In DNA form, the CDR3 reads TGTGCCAGCAGCCCTCGGTGGAGGGGGCTTGAGACCCAGTACTTC.

This clonotype showed up many times. The V call is TRBV20-1, the J call TRBJ2-1; 8 bases line up with TRBD2. The germline gives CDR1 DFQATT, CDR2 SNEGSKA (reference sequence). The CDR3 is 15 amino acids. The CDR3 DNA sequence: TGCAGCGCGTTACGGGGGGGCCGGAATTACAATGAGCAGTTCTTC. Its translation: CSALRGGRNYNEQFF.

In this sample, this clonotype is medium-sized. The J gene is TRBJ2-5, the V gene TRBV5-6, with D possibly matching TRBD1 (6 bases). This CDR3 contains 13 residues. V lost 3 bases and J 13 bases, leaving 19 bases between the germline ends. Germline V gives CDR1 SGHDT, CDR2 YYEEEE. For the CDR3, the DNA is TGTGCCAGCAGCTCAGACAGGCCCGCAGGCCTGTACTTC. This sequence encodes CASSSDRPAGLYF.

There are many counts of this clonotype. This sequence joins TRBV12-3 or TRBV12-4 and TRBJ2-7; D is ambiguous. Deletions cut 3 bases from V and 0 bases from J, with 6 bases between. This CDR3 has 13 amino acids. This chain's CDR3 is CASSFRASYEQYF. CDR3 in DNA: TGTGCCAGCAGTTTCAGAGCCTCCTACGAGCAGTACTTC.

Many counts were recorded for this clonotype. The chain links TRBV18 to TRBJ2-1, with a weak D call TRBD2 (6 bases). CDR1 and CDR2 (germline): KGHSH, LQKENI. The V gene lost 6 bases and the J gene lost 2 bases, with 14 bases spanning the gap. This CDR3 region has 15 residues. Here the CDR3 reads CASSITGGAYNEQFF. CDR3 bases: TGTGCCAGCTCCATTACCGGGGGTGCCTACAATGAGCAGTTCTTC. The variable domain in full, completed from reference TRBV18 and TRBJ2-1, reads NAGVMQNPRHLVRRRGQEARLRCSPMKGHSHVYWYRQLPEEGLKFMVYLQKENIIDESGMPKERFSAEFPKEGPSILRIQQVVRGDSAAYFCASSITGGAYNEQFFGPGTRLTVL.

This clonotype was counted many times. CDR3 protein: CASSTGTGIVYEQYF. DNA for the CDR3: TGTGCCAGTAGTACCGGGACAGGGATTGTCTACGAGCAGTACTTC. The J gene is TRBJ2-7, the V gene TRBV19; 9 bases map to TRBD1. J was trimmed by 3 bases and V by 4 bases; bases with no gene match: 7. The CDR3 covers 15 residues. From germline, CDR1 is LNHDA and CDR2 SQIVND (reference sequence). The whole variable domain, filled in from reference TRBV19 and TRBJ2-7, reads DGGITQSPKYLFRKEGQNVTLSCEQNLNHDAMYWYRQDPGQGLRLIYYSQIVNDFQKGDIAEGYSVSREKKESFPLTVTSAQKNPTAFYLCASSTGTGIVYEQYFGPGTRLTVT.

Concerning this clonotype itself: Its ends do not fully match the called genes, so a read error is possible. The chain couples TRBV6-6 to TRBJ2-4, with D possibly matching TRBD1 (5 bases). Germline loops: CDR1 MNHNY, CDR2 SVGAGI (reference sequence). The CDR3 is 14 residues long. CDR3 sequence: CASSPTGRQKIQYF. The CDR3 DNA reads TGTGCCAGCAGTCCCACAGGAAGGCAAAAAATTCAGTACTTC.

This clonotype was counted many times. The CDR3: CSVHKGGSTEAFF. In nucleotides, the CDR3 is TGCAGCGTGCACAAGGGTGGGAGCACTGAAGCTTTCTTT. The genes are TRBV29-1 and TRBJ1-1; D is undetermined. The germline V gene has CDR1 SQVTM and CDR2 ANQGSEA. The CDR3 has 13 residues. The V and J ends lost 6 bases and 4 bases respectively, with 15 bases between them.

Note on this clonotype: Given a much more abundant clone one base away, this may be a read error. The chain has TRBV5-1 and TRBJ1-1, with a possible D match to TRBD1 (6 bases). Germline V gene sequence: CDR1 SGHRS, CDR2 YFSETQ. V lost 0 bases and J lost 9, with 12 bases in between. The CDR3 runs 13 residues. CDR3 sequence (DNA): TGCGCCAGCAGCTTGGTTACCACAGGGCAAGCTTTCTTT. Amino acid sequence: CASSLVTTGQAFF.

This clonotype has a count of ten or more. The rearrangement joins TRBV11-2 to TRBJ2-1; TRBD2 matches 7 bases. Germline-derived CDR1 and CDR2 are SGHAT and FQNNGV. The CDR3 loop spans 14 amino acids. Losses at the gene ends were 2 bases for V and 7 bases for J; bases not matched to a gene: 5. CDR3 DNA: TGTGCCAGCAGCTTAATCTTCGGGGGGAATGAGCAGTTCTTC. This encodes CASSLIFGGNEQFF.

This clonotype is classed as medium-sized (0.01 to 0.1%). This chain joins TRBV4-3 and TRBJ2-7, with a weak D call TRBD2 (5 bases). Germline lookup yields CDR1 LGHNA and CDR2 YSLEER. With 0 bases removed from V and 4 bases from J, the gap between germline ends came to 13 bases. The CDR3 is made up of 15 amino acids. The CDR3 loop is CASSQDRGSVYEQYF. For the CDR3, the DNA is TGCGCCAGCAGCCAAGATCGGGGATCCGTTTACGAGCAGTACTTC.

This clonotype came up many times. This sequence joins TRBV4-1 and TRBJ2-3, with 11 bases lining up with TRBD1. J was trimmed by 2 bases and V by 3 bases; bases with no gene match: 4. Germline-derived CDR1 and CDR2 are MGHRA and YSYEKL. The CDR3 contains 16 residues. The CDR3 here is CASSQGQGEYTDTQYF. DNA of the CDR3: TGCGCCAGCAGCCAGGGACAGGGGGAATACACAGATACGCAGTATTTT.

About this clonotype itself: An end of the junction differs from the germline gene, which may be a read error. This sequence joins TRBV12-3 or TRBV12-4 and TRBJ1-3; D remains unclear. The CDR3 contains 14 residues. In DNA, the CDR3 is TGTGCCAGCAGTCGGTCCTCGAGCGGAAAAACCATATATTTT. The encoded protein is CASSRSSSGKTIYF.

This clonotype showed up many times. The J gene is TRBJ1-2, the V gene TRBV5-1, with a tentative D call TRBD1 (5 bases). Germline CDR1 SGHRS, CDR2 YFSETQ. The CDR3 consists of 14 residues. With 4 bases removed from V and 4 bases from J, the gap between germline ends came to 14 bases. The CDR3 protein is CASSALLGTYGYTF. Written as DNA, the CDR3 is TGCGCCAGCAGCGCTCTTCTGGGGACCTATGGCTACACCTTC.

The gene calls are TRBV7-9 and TRBJ2-5; D is undetermined. The V gene lost 4 bases and the J gene lost 5 bases, with 11 bases spanning the gap. CDR3 length: 13 amino acids. The germline CDR1 and CDR2 sequences are SEHNR and FQNEAQ (reference sequence). The CDR3 spells CASSSPPGETQYF. The CDR3 nucleotides read TGTGCCAGCAGCTCCCCTCCCGGGGAGACCCAGTACTTC.

This clonotype was recorded at least ten times. The genes are TRBV20-1 and TRBJ2-7, with D tentatively TRBD1 or TRBD2 (5 bases each). This CDR3 is 16 amino acids long. With 0 bases removed from V and 5 bases from J, the gap between germline ends came to 20 bases. Looked up from germline, CDR1 is DFQATT and CDR2 is SNEGSKA (reference sequence). CDR3 amino acids: CSARDTGTQVTHEQYF. The CDR3 nucleotides are TGCAGTGCTAGAGACACCGGGACCCAGGTCACCCACGAGCAGTACTTC.

This clonotype was recorded at least ten times. The chain employs TRBV29-1 and TRBJ1-1; no reliable D call. Germline V gene sequence: CDR1 SQVTM, CDR2 ANQGSEA. There are 11 residues in the CDR3. V was cut by 7 bases and J by 6 bases, with 12 bases left in between. The CDR3 DNA follows: TGCAGCGAAAGGGTTAGGTCTGAAGCTTTCTTT. It encodes CSERVRSEAFF.